The TCR beta chain described here comes from a study of circulating CD8 cells and anti-PD-1 response in melanoma. The germline CDR1 and CDR2 sequences are MNHEY and SVGAGI. The CDR3 is 15 amino acids. Live CD3+CD8+TCRalphabeta+ cells were sorted into four subsets by PD-1 and/or TIGIT. Points on this clonotype: One junction end disagrees with the germline gene, perhaps due to a read error.

The QIAseq Immune Repertoire TCR panel built the libraries from around 15 ng of total RNA. A single record per CDR3 protein comes from TCRdb applying MiXCR to the reads. The table lists some 1,300 distinct CDR3 sequences, around 7% of them singletons. The chain couples TRBV6-5 to TRBJ2-1; 7 bases are a match to TRBD1. This receptor was identified in a human donor with melanoma. The starting material was CD8+ T cells from PBMCs, obtained at baseline or after one month of anti-PD-1 therapy (not recorded which). The CDR3 protein is CASSLQGSPYDEQFF. The DNA of the CDR3 is TGTGCCAGCAGTCTACAGGGGTCGCCCTACGATGAGCAGTTCTTC.